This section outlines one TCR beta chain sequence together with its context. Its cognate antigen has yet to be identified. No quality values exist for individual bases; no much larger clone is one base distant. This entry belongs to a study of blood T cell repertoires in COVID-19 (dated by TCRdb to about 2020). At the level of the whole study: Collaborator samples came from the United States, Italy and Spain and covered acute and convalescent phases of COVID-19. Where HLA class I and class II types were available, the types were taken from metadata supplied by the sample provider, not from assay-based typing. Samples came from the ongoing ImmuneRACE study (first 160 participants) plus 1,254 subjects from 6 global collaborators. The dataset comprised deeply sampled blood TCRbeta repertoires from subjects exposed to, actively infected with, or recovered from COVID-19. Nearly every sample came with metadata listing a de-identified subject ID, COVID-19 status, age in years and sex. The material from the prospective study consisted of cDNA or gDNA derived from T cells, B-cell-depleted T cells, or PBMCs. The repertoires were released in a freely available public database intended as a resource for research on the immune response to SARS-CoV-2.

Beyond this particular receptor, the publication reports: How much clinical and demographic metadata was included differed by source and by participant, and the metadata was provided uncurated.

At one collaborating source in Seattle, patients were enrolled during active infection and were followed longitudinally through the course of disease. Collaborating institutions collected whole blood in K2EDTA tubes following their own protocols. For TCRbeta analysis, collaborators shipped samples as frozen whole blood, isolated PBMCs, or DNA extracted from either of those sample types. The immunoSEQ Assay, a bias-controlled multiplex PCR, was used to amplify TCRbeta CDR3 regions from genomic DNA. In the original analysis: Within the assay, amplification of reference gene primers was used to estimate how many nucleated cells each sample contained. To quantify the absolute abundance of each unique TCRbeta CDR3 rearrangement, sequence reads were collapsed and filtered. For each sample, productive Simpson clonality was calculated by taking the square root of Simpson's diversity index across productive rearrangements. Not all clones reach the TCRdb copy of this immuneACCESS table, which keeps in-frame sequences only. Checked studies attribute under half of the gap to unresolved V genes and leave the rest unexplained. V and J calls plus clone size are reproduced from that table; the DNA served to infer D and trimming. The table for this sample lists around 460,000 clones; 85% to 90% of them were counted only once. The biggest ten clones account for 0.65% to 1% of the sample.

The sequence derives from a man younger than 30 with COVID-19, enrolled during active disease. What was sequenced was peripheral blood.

The DNA sequence is TGTGCCAGCGGGGAGGGGGTTGATACGCAGTATTTT. This yields the protein CASGEGVDTQYF. The V and J genes are TRBV27 and TRBJ2-3; a tentative D call is TRBD2 (7 bases match). Taken from the germline V gene (reference sequence), the CDR1 and CDR2 loops are MNHEY and SMNVEV. Its CDR3 holds 12 amino acids, cysteine through phenylalanine. The sequence is cut down to CDR3 DNA, 36 bases in frame from base 1. The V end loses 8 bases and the J end loses 6 bases, and a stretch of 12 bases separates them.